The clone carrying this T cell receptor (beta chain) was observed a few times. V lost 6 bases, J lost 1 base, and 11 bases stayed unmatched. The germline V gene encodes CDR1 SGHDN and CDR2 FVKESK. This CDR3 contains 16 residues. This record belongs to a study of sequential checkpoint blockade in melanoma. Study-level background: Patients were randomized 1:1 to nivolumab-then-ipilimumab or ipilimumab-then-nivolumab first-line. Both treatment sequences were followed by maintenance nivolumab.

Sample treatment: randomized to nivolumab then ipilimumab (arm A) or the reverse (arm B). None of the patients previously received DNA-damaging chemotherapy. From thawed PBMCs, live CD3+CD8+ cells negative for CD19 and CD56 were sorted. Sequencing was performed with immunoSEQ multiplex PCR; in TCRdb, only in-frame clones are kept and a portion is missing. The sample lists approximately 2,000 clones; around 50% were seen once. This chain connects TRBV14 to TRBJ2-7; TRBD2 matches at 8 bases. The TCR comes from a human patient with melanoma. Some clones in this sample may be carry-over from other donors' samples. The starting material was CD8+ T cells sorted from blood (inferred from file names), obtained from a patient given nivolumab and ipilimumab in sequence. The CDR3 protein is CASSPLTTSESYEQYF. DNA for the CDR3: TGTGCCAGCAGTCCCCTTACGACTAGCGAGTCCTACGAGCAGTACTTC.